This T cell receptor beta chain was sequenced for a study of cytomegalovirus exposure and HLA in healthy donors. Study findings and constraints: The study recorded 160 or so TCR beta chains that were cytomegalovirus-associated. The dataset shows that most TCR sequences were rare, while some public TCRs occurred in many donors.

Germline loops: CDR1 SGHVS, CDR2 FQNEAQ. The CDR3 length is 13 residues. V gave up 2 bases and J gave up 4 bases, with 6 bases separating them. TCRdb's table, derived via immunoSEQ multiplex PCR, lists solely in-frame clones and lacks some. The sample has over 200,000 clones, around 87% seen once. Notes on this clone: The antigen is not known. The sample contains more than one DNA sequence encoding this CDR3.

The chain is built from TRBV7-8 and TRBJ1-5, with unresolved D. The sample consisted of PBMCs. This receptor was taken from a woman under 30 in good health and CMV-seronegative. For the CDR3, the DNA is TGTGCCAGCAGCTTATCAGGAAATCAGCCCCAGCATTTT. Translation: CASSLSGNQPQHF.